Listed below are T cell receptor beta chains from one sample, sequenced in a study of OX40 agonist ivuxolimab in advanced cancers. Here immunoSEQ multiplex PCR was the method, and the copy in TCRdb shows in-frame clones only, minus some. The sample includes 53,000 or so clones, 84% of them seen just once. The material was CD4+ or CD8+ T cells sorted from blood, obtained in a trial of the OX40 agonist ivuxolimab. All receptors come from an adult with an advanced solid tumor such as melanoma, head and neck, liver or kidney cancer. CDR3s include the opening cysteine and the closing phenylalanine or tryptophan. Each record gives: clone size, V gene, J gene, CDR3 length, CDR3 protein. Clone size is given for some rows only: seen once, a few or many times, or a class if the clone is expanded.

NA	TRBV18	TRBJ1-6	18	CASSPAGEGRSYNSPLHF
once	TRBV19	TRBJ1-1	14	CASTSTWGVTEAFF
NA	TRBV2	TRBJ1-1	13	CASSVDMNTEAFF
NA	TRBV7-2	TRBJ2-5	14	CASSLGQGQETQYF
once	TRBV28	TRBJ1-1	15	CASNPTASIQTEAFF
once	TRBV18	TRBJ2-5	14	CASSPADRQETQYF
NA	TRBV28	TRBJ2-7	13	CASSRVGGYEQYF
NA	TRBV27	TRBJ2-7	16	CASSPLQRTSYYEQYF
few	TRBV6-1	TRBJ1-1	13	CAIHGQKNTEAFF
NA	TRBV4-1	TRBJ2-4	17	CASSQSRLAGGKNIQYF
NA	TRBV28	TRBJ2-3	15	CASSPLAGDRHTQYF
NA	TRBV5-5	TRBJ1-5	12	CASSLAGQPQHF
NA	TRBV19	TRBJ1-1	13	CASSISGQGEAFF
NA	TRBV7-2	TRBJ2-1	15	CASSSHRTSGNEQFF
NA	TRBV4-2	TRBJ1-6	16	CASSQREPGADSPLHF
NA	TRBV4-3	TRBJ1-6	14	CASSLHIENSPLHF
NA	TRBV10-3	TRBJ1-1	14	CAIRTGGAGTEAFF
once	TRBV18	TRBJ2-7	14	CASSSDIDSYEQYF
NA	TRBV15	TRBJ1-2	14	CATSRDVQEYGYTF
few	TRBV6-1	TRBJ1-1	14	CASMNRGASTEAFF
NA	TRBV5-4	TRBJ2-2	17	CASSANTLAGGDGELFF
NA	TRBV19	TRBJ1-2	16	CASSILAKGFNYGYTF
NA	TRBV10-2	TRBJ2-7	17	CASKVTAGVGGTYEQYF
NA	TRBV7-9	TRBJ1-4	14	CASSLEQGNEKLFF
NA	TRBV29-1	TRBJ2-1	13	CSAPHSTYNEQFF
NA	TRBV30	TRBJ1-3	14	CAWRNAGSGNTIYF
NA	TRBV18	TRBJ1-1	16	CASSPIPGRQNTEAFF
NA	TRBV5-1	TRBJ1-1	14	CASSEGAGETEAFF
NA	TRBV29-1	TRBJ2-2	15	CSVERGDRYTGELFF
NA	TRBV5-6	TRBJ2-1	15	CASSETVSSYNEQFF
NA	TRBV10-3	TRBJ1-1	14	CAISVWGFDTEAFF
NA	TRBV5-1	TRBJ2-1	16	CASSPAGQGTYNEQFF
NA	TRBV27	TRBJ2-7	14	CASSLRQGDYEQYF